These 24 T cell receptor beta chains were sequenced from one sample in a study of T cell responses to AZD1222 COVID-19 vaccine. TCRdb keeps only in-frame clones here, not all; method: immunoSEQ multiplex PCR. The repertoire includes some 100,000 clones, roughly 90% of them detected once, and 7.1% sits in the top ten. Material: peripheral blood, obtained 28 days after the second AZD1222 dose. The receptors were gathered from an adult who received the AZD1222 COVID-19 vaccine.

The chain uses TRBV5-1 and TRBJ2-3; D is ambiguous. The CDR3 is made up of 17 amino acids. V was shortened by 4 bases and J by 0 bases, with 18 bases between the two germline ends. Germline values: CDR1 SGHRS, CDR2 YFSETQ. This CDR3 reads CASSINGGWSSTDTQYF. The CDR3 DNA follows: TGCGCCAGCAGCATTAACGGCGGCTGGTCTAGCACAGATACGCAGTATTTT. The full variable domain, in which reference TRBV5-1 and TRBJ2-3 provide the parts outside the CDR3, is KAGVTQTPRYLIKTRGQQVTLSCSPISGHRSVSWYQQTPGQGLQFLFEYFSETQRNKGNFPGRFSGRQFSNSRSEMNVSTLELGDSALYLCASSINGGWSSTDTQYFGPGTRLTVL.

This chain uses TRBV5-1 with TRBJ1-2; 7 positions agree with TRBD1. V was clipped by 2 bases and J by 3 bases; unmatched bases: 1. The CDR3 has 13 residues. Per germline, CDR1 SGHRS and CDR2 YFSETQ. The CDR3 DNA reads as TGCGCCAGCAGCTTAACAGGGGACTATGGCTACACCTTC. This gives the protein CASSLTGDYGYTF. The full variable domain, its missing parts supplied by reference TRBV5-1 and TRBJ1-2, is KAGVTQTPRYLIKTRGQQVTLSCSPISGHRSVSWYQQTPGQGLQFLFEYFSETQRNKGNFPGRFSGRQFSNSRSEMNVSTLELGDSALYLCASSLTGDYGYTFGSGTRLTVV.

The chain combines TRBV4-1 with TRBJ2-1, with D possibly being TRBD2 (6 bases). V was pared by 1 base and J by 2 bases, with 9 bases between. The CDR3 is made up of 15 amino acids. Germline V gives CDR1 MGHRA, CDR2 YSYEKL. Here the CDR3 reads CASSQVWGAYNEQFF. CDR3 coding DNA: TGCGCCAGCAGCCAAGTCTGGGGGGCCTACAATGAGCAGTTCTTC.

CDR3 region: CASKGGAPGGYTF. The DNA for the CDR3 is TGTGCCAGCAAAGGGGGGGCCCCCGGTGGCTACACCTTC. V and J are TRBV5-4 and TRBJ1-2, with D maybe TRBD1 (6 bases). The CDR3 consists of 13 residues. Germline-derived CDR1 and CDR2 are SGHNT and YYREEE (reference sequence). The germline V and J ends were trimmed by 6 bases and 7 bases, with 16 bases remaining between them.

The rearrangement links TRBV4-1 to TRBJ1-1, with no clear D. Trimming removed 0 bases at V and 3 bases at J, with 11 bases between. Germline V gene lookup returns CDR1 MGHRA and CDR2 YSYEKL. The CDR3 contains 15 residues. The CDR3 nucleotides are TGCGCCAGCAGCCAAGATCTTGGAGGAGACACTGAAGCTTTCTTT. Protein product: CASSQDLGGDTEAFF.

The chain employs TRBV4-2 and TRBJ2-6; no reliable D call. The V end lost 1 base, the J end lost 0 bases, and 4 bases lay between the germline ends. The germline gives CDR1 LGHNA, CDR2 YNFKEQ. The CDR3 length is 15 residues. CDR3 sequence reads: CASSQGHSGANVLTF. The CDR3 DNA reads as TGTGCCAGCAGCCAAGGGCACTCTGGGGCCAACGTCCTGACTTTC.

V is TRBV2 and J is TRBJ2-7; TRBD2 matches at 8 bases. Germline-derived CDR1 and CDR2 are SNHLY and FYNNEI. This CDR3 contains 14 residues. Trimming removed 8 bases from V and 4 bases from J; junction bases left unmatched: 10. CDR3 nucleotide sequence: TGTGCCAGCGGAGATGGGAGCGGGAGTTACGAGCAGTACTTC. Translating gives CASGDGSGSYEQYF.

The chain joins TRBV7-9 to TRBJ1-5; TRBD1 aligns across 8 bases. From germline, CDR1 is SEHNR and CDR2 FQNEAQ (reference sequence). The CDR3 is made up of 16 amino acids. The ends lost 5 bases at V and 3 bases at J; junction bases unmatched: 9. The CDR3 DNA reads as TGTGCCAGCAGCCGGACAGGGATTGCGGCCAATCAGCCCCAGCATTTT. It translates to CASSRTGIAANQPQHF.

The chain joins TRBV28 to TRBJ2-7; 10 bases map to TRBD1. The CDR3 is 15 residues long. CDR1 and CDR2 (germline): MDHEN, SYDVKM. J gave up 2 bases and V 5 bases, and 6 bases lay outside the gene matches. For the CDR3, the DNA is TGTGCCAGCAGTCCTCCGGGACAGGGGCCCTACGAGCAGTACTTC. As protein: CASSPPGQGPYEQYF.

The chain couples TRBV11-2 to TRBJ1-1; D possibly corresponds to TRBD1 (5 bases). This CDR3 has 13 amino acids. Looked up from germline, CDR1 is SGHAT and CDR2 is FQNNGV. Trimming removed 5 bases from V and 1 base from J, with 8 bases in between. The CDR3 nucleotides read TGTGCCAGCAGCACGGACAAGAACACTGAAGCTTTCTTT. The encoded protein is CASSTDKNTEAFF.

V and J are TRBV6-2 or TRBV6-3 and TRBJ2-7, with a weak D call TRBD2 (5 bases). This CDR3 spans 14 amino acids. CDR1 is MNHEY and CDR2 is SVGEGT in the germline V gene. Trimming took off 6 bases at V and 1 base at J, with 13 bases between the two ends. CDR3: CASRPIGESYEQYF. The CDR3 region has the DNA TGTGCCAGCAGACCTATCGGGGAATCCTACGAGCAGTACTTC.

This clone was counted once. The V and J genes are TRBV7-8 and TRBJ1-5; D not certain. V lost 4 bases and J lost 5, with 6 bases in between. Germline assignment: CDR1 SGHVS and CDR2 FQNEAQ. This CDR3 comprises 12 residues. The CDR3 sequence is CASSSGDQPQHF. CDR3 nucleotides: TGTGCCAGCAGCTCCGGAGATCAGCCCCAGCATTTT.

This rearrangement joins TRBV24-1 to TRBJ1-1; weak D call: TRBD1 (5 bases). The CDR3 has 17 amino acids. Between the trimmed V and J ends, which lost 4 bases and 3 bases, there was a span of 20 bases. Germline values: CDR1 KGHDR, CDR2 SFDVKD. The chain's CDR3 is CATSDTTYRDQDTEAFF. The CDR3 DNA is TGTGCCACCAGTGACACTACTTACCGGGACCAGGACACTGAAGCTTTCTTT.

V and J are TRBV5-6 and TRBJ1-5, with D tentatively TRBD1 (6 bases). CDR3 length equals 14 residues. Germline CDR1 SGHDT, CDR2 YYEEEE. V lost 2 bases and J 4 bases, leaving 10 bases between the germline ends. The chain's CDR3 is CASSFRQVNQPQHF. DNA for the CDR3: TGTGCCAGCAGCTTCCGACAGGTTAATCAGCCCCAGCATTTT.

The chain combines TRBV27 with TRBJ1-2; D is undetermined. The CDR3 has 13 residues. V gave up 4 bases and J gave up 0 bases, with 6 bases separating them. The germline gives CDR1 MNHEY, CDR2 SMNVEV (reference sequence). The CDR3 protein is CASSSRANYGYTF. Written as DNA, the CDR3 is TGTGCCAGCAGTTCACGGGCTAACTATGGCTACACCTTC.

The CDR3 DNA sequence: TGTGCCAGCAGCCAAGGATACACAGGTGCCGAAAAACTGTTTTTT. Residues: CASSQGYTGAEKLFF. This rearrangement joins TRBV3-1 (or the pseudogene TRBV3-2) to TRBJ1-4; tentatively, D is TRBD1 (5 bases). The germline CDR1 and CDR2 sequences are LGHDT and YNNKEL (reference sequence). V was shortened by 1 base and J by 8 bases, with 14 bases between the two germline ends. This CDR3 is built from 15 residues.

This clone was recorded once. The genes are TRBV6-2 or TRBV6-3 and TRBJ1-2; tentatively, D is TRBD1 (6 bases). Germline assignment: CDR1 MNHEY and CDR2 SVGEGT. The CDR3 sequence is 15 residues long. Trimming removed 5 bases at V and 3 bases at J, with 16 bases between. The CDR3 nucleotides read TGTGCCAGCAGTGACAGGCTCCAACTAGACTATGGCTACACCTTC. Encoded protein: CASSDRLQLDYGYTF.

This rearrangement joins TRBV24-1 to TRBJ2-3; 14 bases align to TRBD2. CDR1 KGHDR and CDR2 SFDVKD come from the germline V gene. The CDR3 runs to 16 residues. Losses at the gene ends were 5 bases for V and 0 bases for J; bases not matched to a gene: 0. CDR3 coding DNA: TGTGCCACCAGTGGGACTAGCGGGAGGAGCACAGATACGCAGTATTTT. This gives the protein CATSGTSGRSTDTQYF.

The chain combines TRBV6-5 with TRBJ1-1; no clear D. Germline V CDR1 and CDR2: MNHEY, SVGAGI. Trimming took 11 bases from V and 4 from J, leaving 14 bases between them. There are 12 residues in the CDR3. The CDR3 sequence is CASWVSSTEAFF. In DNA, the CDR3 is TGTGCCTCATGGGTTTCGAGCACTGAAGCTTTCTTT.

V is TRBV4-3 and J is TRBJ2-1; the match to TRBD2 covers 7 bases. The CDR3 extends over 15 amino acids. Germline V gives CDR1 LGHNA, CDR2 YSLEER. Trimming cost V 5 bases and J 7 bases; bases outside gene matches: 11. CDR3 DNA: TGCGCCAGCAGCGTTTGGGCGGGAGTTGTAAATGAGCAGTTCTTC. This encodes CASSVWAGVVNEQFF.

This clone was counted once. The chain uses TRBV6-5 and TRBJ2-2; TRBD1 aligns across 7 bases. The CDR3 runs 15 residues. V was clipped by 3 bases and J by 6 bases; unmatched bases: 7. Germline CDR1 reads MNHEY; CDR2 reads SVGAGI. The CDR3 loop is CASSYTITGAGELFF. The DNA for the CDR3 is TGTGCCAGCAGTTATACAATAACAGGGGCCGGGGAGCTGTTTTTT.

This chain connects TRBV11-2 to TRBJ1-1; 9 nucleotides match TRBD1. Germline values: CDR1 SGHAT, CDR2 FQNNGV. J was trimmed by 3 bases and V by 5 bases; bases with no gene match: 4. The CDR3 has 14 amino acids. The CDR3 nucleotides are TGTGCCAGCAGCCCGGACAGGGGTGACACTGAAGCTTTCTTT. The encoded protein is CASSPDRGDTEAFF.

This rearrangement joins TRBV4-1 to TRBJ1-5; D not certain. Germline CDR1 is MGHRA and CDR2 is YSYEKL. Trimming removed 2 bases at V and 0 bases at J, with 8 bases between. This CDR3 region has 15 residues. For the CDR3, the DNA is TGCGCCAGCAGCCAACGTGGAAATAGCAATCAGCCCCAGCATTTT. This translates into CASSQRGNSNQPQHF.

This chain uses TRBV10-3 with TRBJ1-2; maybe TRBD1 (6 bases). CDR1 is ENHRY, CDR2 SYGVKD, per germline. This CDR3 region has 16 residues. Between the trimmed V and J ends, which lost 4 bases and 2 bases, there was a span of 17 bases. The CDR3 region has the DNA TGTGCCATCAGTGGGGGACTACAGGGAAAAAACTATGGCTACACCTTC. Its protein is CAISGGLQGKNYGYTF.